These 23 T cell receptor beta chains originate from one sample sequenced in a study of CD8+ T cells in alopecia areata. Sequencing relied on a cDNA template that was reverse transcribed from extracted RNA. Generated by immunoSEQ multiplex PCR, the TCRdb table keeps only in-frame clones and is missing some. This table holds approximately 66,000 clones, roughly 61% found once. Here the sequenced sample was CD8+ T cells sorted from blood, taken at week 0. The source of these receptors is a human donor with alopecia areata.

The chain couples TRBV5-6 to TRBJ2-3; the D gene is possibly TRBD2 (5 bases). Germline CDR1 and CDR2: SGHDT and YYEEEE. This CDR3 comprises 15 residues. Trimming stripped 2 bases from V and 7 bases from J, with 17 bases between. The CDR3 here is CASSLLGPRTNTQYF. CDR3 nucleotide sequence: TGTGCCAGCAGCTTACTAGGGCCCCGGACGAATACGCAGTATTTT.

The chain has TRBV11-1 and TRBJ2-7, with TRBD1 as a possible D gene (6 bases). The CDR3 totals 12 residues. Germline CDR1 SGHAT, CDR2 FQDESV (reference sequence). Trimming stripped 5 bases from V and 2 bases from J, with 7 bases between. The CDR3 loop reads CASSRTAYEQYF. The CDR3, as DNA: TGTGCCAGCAGCAGGACAGCCTACGAGCAGTACTTC.

The chain carries TRBV10-3 and TRBJ2-2; perhaps TRBD1 as D (5 bases). V lost 2 bases to trimming and J lost 7 bases, with 11 bases between them. CDR1 is ENHRY and CDR2 is SYGVKD in the germline V gene. The CDR3 is 14 residues long. CDR3 in amino acids: CAISEAQGGGELFF. CDR3 in DNA: TGTGCCATCAGTGAGGCGCAGGGTGGCGGGGAGCTGTTTTTT.

The sample holds a few counts of this clone. V gene TRBV4-3 combines with J gene TRBJ2-1; 8 bases fit TRBD1. The CDR3 has 15 amino acids. J was trimmed by 2 bases and V by 3 bases; bases with no gene match: 3. Germline CDR1 reads LGHNA; CDR2 reads YSLEER. The CDR3 loop is CASSHETGAYNEQFF. CDR3 sequence (DNA): TGCGCCAGCAGCCATGAGACAGGGGCCTACAATGAGCAGTTCTTC.

This clone was detected a few times. The chain links TRBV2 to TRBJ2-1; TRBD2 matches at 10 bases. The CDR3 is 16 residues long. V gave up 6 bases and J gave up 8 bases; unmatched junction bases: 13. The V gene's germline CDR1 is SNHLY and CDR2 FYNNEI. Here the CDR3 DNA reads TGTGCCAGCAGACCAATAGCGGGGGGCGTTAATCATGAGCAGTTCTTC. This encodes CASRPIAGGVNHEQFF.

The chain links TRBV29-1 to TRBJ2-1, with 9 bases fitting TRBD2. The CDR3 covers 15 residues. J was trimmed by 6 bases and V by 1 base; bases with no gene match: 7. The germline CDR1 and CDR2 sequences are SQVTM and ANQGSEA. Here the CDR3 reads CSVEVGLAGFNEQFF. The CDR3 DNA follows: TGCAGCGTTGAAGTAGGCCTAGCGGGGTTCAATGAGCAGTTCTTC.

This clone was seen more than once but under ten times. The chain has TRBV5-6 and TRBJ2-7; D unresolved. Trimming left V 4 bases short and J 6 bases short, with 17 bases between. The CDR3 contains 14 residues. The germline V gene has CDR1 SGHDT and CDR2 YYEEEE. DNA of the CDR3: TGTGCCAGCAGCCCAACACGGCGTGGAAGCGAGCAGTACTTC. This encodes CASSPTRRGSEQYF.

This clone has just a few counts. The chain links TRBV29-1 to TRBJ1-2, with 7 bases lining up with TRBD1. This CDR3 is 13 amino acids long. Germline assignment: CDR1 SQVTM and CDR2 ANQGSEA. V trimming: 3 bases; J trimming: 8 bases; junction bases outside the gene matches: 9. CDR3: CSVDETGLGGYTF. For the CDR3, the DNA is TGCAGCGTTGATGAGACAGGGTTGGGGGGCTACACCTTC.

The chain carries TRBV5-3 and TRBJ2-5; no clear D. TRBV5-3 is placed among ORFs of uncertain function. The CDR3 loop spans 17 amino acids. V lost 6 bases to trimming and J lost 2 bases, with 23 bases between them. This chain's CDR3 is CARTVKVGSSPQETQYF. CDR3 DNA: TGTGCCAGAACCGTTAAGGTAGGGTCAAGCCCTCAAGAGACCCAGTACTTC.

This clone appeared a few times. The V and J genes are TRBV9 and TRBJ1-1, with no clear D. Trimming took off 3 bases at V and 2 bases at J, with 14 bases between the two ends. The germline gives CDR1 SGDLS, CDR2 YYNGEE. This CDR3 region has 15 residues. CDR3 coding DNA: TGTGCCAGCAGCGCAGATAGTGACTTAAACACTGAAGCTTTCTTT. Protein product: CASSADSDLNTEAFF.

The chain carries TRBV27 and TRBJ1-2, with TRBD1 matching 9 bases. Germline CDR1 and CDR2: MNHEY and SMNVEV (reference sequence). Trimming at V came to 4 bases and at J to 4 bases, leaving 4 bases not matched to a gene. The CDR3 is made up of 14 amino acids. In DNA form, the CDR3 reads TGTGCCAGCAGTTCAACAGGGGGCAGCTATGGCTACACCTTC. It is translated as CASSSTGGSYGYTF.

The chain has TRBV5-4 and TRBJ1-1, with D possibly matching TRBD1 (5 bases). Trimming removed 0 bases at V and 1 base at J, with 7 bases between. Germline V gene lookup returns CDR1 SGHNT and CDR2 YYREEE (reference sequence). The CDR3 consists of 14 residues. The chain's CDR3 is CASSLDGGNTEAFF. CDR3 DNA: TGTGCCAGCAGCTTGGACGGGGGGAACACTGAAGCTTTCTTT.

This clone was observed once. This chain links TRBV15 with TRBJ2-5, with 7 positions matching TRBD1. V shed 2 bases, J shed 1 base, and the junction held 4 bases outside the gene matches. The germline CDR1 and CDR2 sequences are LNHNV and YYDKDF (reference sequence). This CDR3 is built from 15 residues. The CDR3 DNA reads TGTGCCACCAGCAGATCCGGGACAGCCCAAGAGACCCAGTACTTC. Encoded protein: CATSRSGTAQETQYF.

This chain uses TRBV30 with TRBJ1-1; D unresolved. The V end was cut by 0 bases, the J end by 11 bases, with 16 bases between. Germline CDR1 reads GTSNPN; CDR2 reads SVGIG (reference sequence). The CDR3 runs 13 residues. Here the CDR3 reads CAWSVLPPLGAFF. The CDR3 nucleotides read TGTGCCTGGAGTGTACTACCACCCCTAGGGGCTTTCTTT. The variable domain in full, with the rest retrieved from reference TRBV30 and TRBJ1-1, is SQTIHQWPATLVQPVGSPLSLECTVEGTSNPNLYWYRQAAGRGLQLLFYSVGIGQISSEVPQNLSASRPQDRQFILSSKKLLLSDSGFYLCAWSVLPPLGAFFGQGTRLTVV.

This chain links TRBV11-2 with TRBJ2-7, with TRBD1 as a possible D gene (6 bases). CDR1 SGHAT and CDR2 FQNNGV come from the germline V gene. The CDR3 is 14 residues long. The V gene lost 4 bases and the J gene lost 1 base, with 11 bases spanning the gap. CDR3 protein: CASSSPGQSYEQYF. The CDR3 DNA is TGTGCCAGCAGCTCCCCGGGACAATCCTACGAGCAGTACTTC. Looking up the rest from reference TRBV11-2 and TRBJ2-7 gives the full variable domain: EAGVAQSPRYKIIEKRQSVAFWCNPISGHATLYWYQQILGQGPKLLIQFQNNGVVDDSQLPKDRFSAERLKGVDSTLKIQPAKLEDSAVYLCASSSPGQSYEQYFGPGTRLTVT.

This chain uses TRBV5-1 with TRBJ2-7, with D perhaps TRBD1 or TRBD2 (5 bases each). The germline V gene encodes CDR1 SGHRS and CDR2 YFSETQ. The CDR3 contains 13 residues. V shed 1 base and J shed 2 bases, with 7 bases lying between them. The chain's CDR3 is CASSLRDPYEQYF. The CDR3 DNA sequence: TGCGCCAGCAGCTTGCGGGACCCCTACGAGCAGTACTTC. Filled out from reference TRBV5-1 and TRBJ2-7, the complete variable domain reads KAGVTQTPRYLIKTRGQQVTLSCSPISGHRSVSWYQQTPGQGLQFLFEYFSETQRNKGNFPGRFSGRQFSNSRSEMNVSTLELGDSALYLCASSLRDPYEQYFGPGTRLTVT.

The rearrangement links TRBV5-1 to TRBJ1-1; TRBD1 matches 11 bases. The CDR3 spans 15 residues. With 4 bases clipped from V and 2 bases from J, the junction kept 4 bases outside the gene matches. Germline CDR1 reads SGHRS; CDR2 reads YFSETQ. The DNA of the CDR3 is TGCGCCAGCAGCGACCGGACAGGGGGCAACACTGAAGCTTTCTTT. Translating it yields CASSDRTGGNTEAFF.

The chain is built from TRBV29-1 and TRBJ2-1; D remains unclear. The CDR3 extends over 12 amino acids. Looked up from germline, CDR1 is SQVTM and CDR2 is ANQGSEA. V was shortened by 3 bases and J by 9 bases, with 12 bases between the two germline ends. The CDR3 sequence: CSVDWVPGEQFF. The CDR3 bases are TGCAGCGTTGATTGGGTTCCGGGTGAGCAGTTCTTC.

The chain recombines TRBV7-2 with TRBJ2-1; D is unclear. This CDR3 region has 13 residues. Germline V gene lookup returns CDR1 SGHTA and CDR2 FQGNSA. Trimming removed 5 bases at V and 2 bases at J, with 7 bases between. Here the CDR3 DNA reads TGTGCCAGCAGCCCAGGACCCTACAATGAGCAGTTCTTC. This gives the protein CASSPGPYNEQFF.

This clone turned up a few times. One junction end disagrees with the germline gene, perhaps due to a read error. This rearrangement joins TRBV10-3 to TRBJ2-5; D remains unclear. The CDR3 runs to 12 residues. CDR1 ENHRY and CDR2 SYGVKD come from the germline V gene. The CDR3 DNA is TGTGCCAGCAGTGGGATAGGGGAGACCCAGTACTTC. Translation: CASSGIGETQYF.

A few counts support this clone. This chain links TRBV29-1 with TRBJ2-3, with D perhaps being TRBD1 or TRBD2 (6 bases each). CDR3 size: 14 residues. Germline V gene lookup returns CDR1 SQVTM and CDR2 ANQGSEA. The V gene lost 1 base and the J gene lost 6 bases, with 14 bases spanning the gap. The CDR3 here is CSVEGPQGGDTQYF. CDR3 DNA sequence: TGCAGCGTTGAAGGTCCACAGGGAGGCGATACGCAGTATTTT.

This clone was seen only a few times. The J gene is TRBJ2-1, the V gene TRBV15, with 10 bases lining up with TRBD1. The CDR3 spans 18 residues. The ends lost 1 base at V and 5 bases at J; junction bases unmatched: 11. From germline, CDR1 is LNHNV and CDR2 YYDKDF (reference sequence). In DNA, the CDR3 is TGTGCCACCAGCAGAGGAGATGAAGGGGACAGGGGTGACAATGAGCAGTTCTTC. This sequence encodes CATSRGDEGDRGDNEQFF.

This chain connects TRBV6-5 to TRBJ2-5; D unclear. CDR1 is MNHEY and CDR2 is SVGAGI in the germline V gene. This CDR3 contains 13 residues. V dropped 2 bases and J dropped 4 bases, with 8 bases sitting between them. The CDR3 reads CASSYVVGETQYF. The CDR3 DNA reads TGTGCCAGCAGTTACGTGGTTGGAGAGACCCAGTACTTC.